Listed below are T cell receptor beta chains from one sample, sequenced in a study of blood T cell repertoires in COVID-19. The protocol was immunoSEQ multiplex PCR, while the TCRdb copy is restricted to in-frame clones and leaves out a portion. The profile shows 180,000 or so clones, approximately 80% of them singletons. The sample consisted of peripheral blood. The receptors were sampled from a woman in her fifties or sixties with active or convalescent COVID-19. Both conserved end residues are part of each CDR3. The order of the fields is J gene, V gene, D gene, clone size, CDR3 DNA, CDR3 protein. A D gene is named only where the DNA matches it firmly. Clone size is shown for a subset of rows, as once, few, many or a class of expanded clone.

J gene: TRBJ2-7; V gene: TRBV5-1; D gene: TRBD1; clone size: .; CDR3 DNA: TGCGCCAGCAGCTTGGGACAGGGTCCTTACGAGCAGTACTTC; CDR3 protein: CASSLGQGPYEQYF
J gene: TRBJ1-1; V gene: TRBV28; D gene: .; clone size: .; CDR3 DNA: TGTGCCAGCAGTTTGGGACTACAGCCTGAAGCTTTCTTT; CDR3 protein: CASSLGLQPEAFF
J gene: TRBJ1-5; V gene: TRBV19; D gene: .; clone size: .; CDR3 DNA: TGTGCCAGTGCCGGGACAAACAATCAGCCCCAGCATTTT; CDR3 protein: CASAGTNNQPQHF
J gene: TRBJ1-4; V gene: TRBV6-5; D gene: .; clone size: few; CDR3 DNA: TGTGCCAGCAGTTACCCCCCGGGACATTTTAATGAAAAACTGTTTTTT; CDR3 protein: CASSYPPGHFNEKLFF
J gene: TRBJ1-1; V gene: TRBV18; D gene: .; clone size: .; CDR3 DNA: TGTGCCAGCTCACCACCCAGGTCGGAGAACACTGAAGCTTTCTTT; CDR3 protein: CASSPPRSENTEAFF
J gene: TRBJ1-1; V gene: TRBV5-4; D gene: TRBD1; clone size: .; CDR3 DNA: TGTGCCAGCAGCTTCACTGGACAGGGAGGTTTTGCTTTCTTT; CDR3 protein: CASSFTGQGGFAFF
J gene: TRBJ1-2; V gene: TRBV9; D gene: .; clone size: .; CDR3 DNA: TGTGCCAGCAGCGTATCAACAGAGAACTATGGCTACACCTTC; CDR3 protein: CASSVSTENYGYTF
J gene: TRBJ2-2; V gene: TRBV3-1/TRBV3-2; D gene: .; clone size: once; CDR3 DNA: TGTGCCAGCAGCCCTAGCTACGCGGGGTGTCAGGGCACCGGGGAGCTGTTTTTT; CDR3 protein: CASSPSYAGCQGTGELFF
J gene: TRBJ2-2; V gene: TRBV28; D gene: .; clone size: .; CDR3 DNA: TGTGCCAGCACCCTCGGAGGGTTCAAATCCGGGGAGCTGTTTTTT; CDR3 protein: CASTLGGFKSGELFF
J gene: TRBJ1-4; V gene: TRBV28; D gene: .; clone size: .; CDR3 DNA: TGTGCCAGCAGTTTGGGGGGGGATCAAAAACTGTTTTTT; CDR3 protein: CASSLGGDQKLFF
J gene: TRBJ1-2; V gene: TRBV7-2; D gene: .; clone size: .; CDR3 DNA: TGTGCCAGCAGCACCCCGTACAGGGAGGGAGGCTATGGCTACACCTTC; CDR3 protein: CASSTPYREGGYGYTF
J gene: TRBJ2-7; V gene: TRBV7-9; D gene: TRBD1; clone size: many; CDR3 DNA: TGTGCCAGCAGCTTATCGAACCCGGACAGGAACCCCTACGAGCAGTACTTC; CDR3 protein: CASSLSNPDRNPYEQYF
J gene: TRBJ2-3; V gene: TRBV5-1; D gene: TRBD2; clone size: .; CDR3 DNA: TGCGCCAGCAGCTTCCTTGGCGGGAGTGTAGGAGATACGCAGTATTTT; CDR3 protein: CASSFLGGSVGDTQYF
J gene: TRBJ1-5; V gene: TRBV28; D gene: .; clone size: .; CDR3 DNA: TGTGCCAGCATACCGGGGATCGGTGGCAATCAGCCCCAGCATTTT; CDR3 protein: CASIPGIGGNQPQHF
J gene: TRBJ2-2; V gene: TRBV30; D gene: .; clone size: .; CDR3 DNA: TGTGCCTGGAGCCTACCTAGGGGCGGGGAGCTGTTTTTT; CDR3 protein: CAWSLPRGGELFF
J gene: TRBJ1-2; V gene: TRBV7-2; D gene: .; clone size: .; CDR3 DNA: TGTGCCAGCAGCTTAGATAGGGGCTATGGCTACACCTTC; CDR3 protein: CASSLDRGYGYTF
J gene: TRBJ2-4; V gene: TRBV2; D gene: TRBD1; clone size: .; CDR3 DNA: TGTGCCAGCAGCGGACAGGGAAAGGGCATTCAGTACTTC; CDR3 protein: CASSGQGKGIQYF
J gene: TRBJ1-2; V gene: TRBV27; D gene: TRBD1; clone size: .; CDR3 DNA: TGTGCCAGCAGAATCTCCGGGACAGGGTACGGCTACACCTTC; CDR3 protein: CASRISGTGYGYTF
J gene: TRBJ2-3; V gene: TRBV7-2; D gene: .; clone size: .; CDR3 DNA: TGTGCCAGCAGCCGTAGCGTTTTGGGCACAGATACGCAGTATTTT; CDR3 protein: CASSRSVLGTDTQYF
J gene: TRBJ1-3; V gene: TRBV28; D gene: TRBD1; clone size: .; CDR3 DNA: TGTGCCAGCAGTTTTTCAACAGGGGGCGCTGGAAACACCATATATTTT; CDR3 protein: CASSFSTGGAGNTIYF
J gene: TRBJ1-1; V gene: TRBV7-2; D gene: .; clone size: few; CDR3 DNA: TGTGCCAGCAGCTTCGGTTGGAGCATGAACACTGAAGCTTTCTTT; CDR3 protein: CASSFGWSMNTEAFF
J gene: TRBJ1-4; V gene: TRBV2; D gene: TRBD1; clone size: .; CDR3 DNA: TGTGCCAGCAGTGAGAAGCCAGGGGGTGGGAAACTGTTTTTT; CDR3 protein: CASSEKPGGGKLFF
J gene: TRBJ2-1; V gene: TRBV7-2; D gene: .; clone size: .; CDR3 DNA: TGTGCCAGCAGCTTAGGTAGGGGGGGTTACAATGAGCAGTTCTTC; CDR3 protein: CASSLGRGGYNEQFF
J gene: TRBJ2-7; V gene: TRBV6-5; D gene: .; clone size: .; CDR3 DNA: TGTGCCAGCACCAAAACCCGGGGTTACGAGCAGTACTTC; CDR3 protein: CASTKTRGYEQYF
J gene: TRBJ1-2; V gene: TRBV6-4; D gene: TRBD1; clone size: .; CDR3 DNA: TGTGCCAGCAAAAGGGACAGCTACTCCTATGGCTACACCTTC; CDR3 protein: CASKRDSYSYGYTF
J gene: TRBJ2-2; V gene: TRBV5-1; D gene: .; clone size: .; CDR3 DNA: TGCGCCAGCAGCTTCCGGGTCTGGACAGAGAACACCGGGGAGCTGTTTTTT; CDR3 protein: CASSFRVWTENTGELFF
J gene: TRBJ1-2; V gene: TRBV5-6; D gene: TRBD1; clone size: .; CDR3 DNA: TGTGCCAGCAGCCGGGACAGGGGGGCCTATGGCTACACCTTC; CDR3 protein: CASSRDRGAYGYTF
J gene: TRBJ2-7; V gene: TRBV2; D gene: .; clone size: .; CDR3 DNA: TGTGCCAGCAAACCCGCCAGAAACTCCTACGAGCAGTACTTC; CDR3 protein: CASKPARNSYEQYF
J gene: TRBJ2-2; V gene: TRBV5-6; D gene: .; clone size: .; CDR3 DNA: TGTGCCAGCAGCTTGGCCACGCGGGACACCGGGGAGCTGTTTTTT; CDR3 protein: CASSLATRDTGELFF
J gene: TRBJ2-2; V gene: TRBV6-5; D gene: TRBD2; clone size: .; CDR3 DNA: TGTGCCAGCAGTTACGCTAGCGGCTTCACCGGGGAGCTGTTTTTT; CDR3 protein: CASSYASGFTGELFF
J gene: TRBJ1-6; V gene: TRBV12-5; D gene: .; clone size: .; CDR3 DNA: TGTGCTAGTGGTTTGGTACGGGGGGGGCTGTTTTCACCCCTCCACTTT; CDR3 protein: CASGLVRGGLFSPLHF